This TCR beta chain emerged from a study of T cell responses to AZD1222 COVID-19 vaccine. About the study: Investigators merged groups given second doses at roughly 4 or roughly 12 weeks.

This CDR3 has 14 residues. V was cut by 0 bases and J by 4 bases, with 7 bases left in between. Germline V lookup: CDR1 SGHRS, CDR2 YFSETQ. Method: immunoSEQ multiplex PCR; TCRdb's copy keeps in-frame clones and lacks some. Of under 200,000 clones in the sample, roughly 93% are singletons; the top ten hold roughly 0.99%. Study-level findings and limits: Spike-wide vaccine-associated CD4 TCRs dominated at 160-218 and 743-854. Donor demographics were predominantly white British with a female majority; clonal diversity may be underestimated.

As concerns this clone: The target antigen is unknown.

The chain joins TRBV5-1 to TRBJ2-2; D may be TRBD1 (5 bases). The sequence came from an adult in good health. The material sequenced was peripheral blood, taken on day 0 of AZD1222 vaccination. CDR3 in amino acids: CASSLVGPTGELFF. The CDR3 DNA follows: TGCGCCAGCAGCTTGGTGGGGCCCACCGGGGAGCTGTTTTTT.